One and the same sample provided the 17 T cell receptor beta chains below, sequenced in a study of STAT5B mutations in CD4+ large granular lymphocyte leukemia. This table comes from immunoSEQ multiplex PCR, and its TCRdb copy is limited to in-frame clones, with some not included. The sample includes about 31,000 clones, 76% of them seen just once. The sequencing input was CD4+ T cells from blood buffy coats. The receptors were gathered from a human donor in good health.

The chain couples TRBV19 to TRBJ1-1; D gene uncertain. The germline V gene has CDR1 LNHDA and CDR2 SQIVND (reference sequence). The CDR3 extends over 14 amino acids. The CDR3, as DNA: TGTGCTACCGGGAGGGCAGGAAAAAACACTGAAGCTTTCTTT. This codes for CATGRAGKNTEAFF.

The chain recombines TRBV5-1 with TRBJ1-3; TRBD1 might be the D (5 bases). Germline V gene sequence: CDR1 SGHRS, CDR2 YFSETQ. The CDR3 consists of 15 residues. Deletions cut 6 bases from V and 0 bases from J, with 13 bases between. The CDR3 is CASNLGADSGNTIYF. The CDR3 DNA reads TGCGCCAGCAACCTCGGGGCGGACTCTGGAAACACCATATATTTT.

This chain connects TRBV6-5 to TRBJ1-1, with TRBD1 matching over 10 bases. V was pared by 6 bases and J by 3 bases, with 4 bases of the junction left unmatched. Germline CDR1 MNHEY, CDR2 SVGAGI. This CDR3 contains 14 residues. This chain's CDR3 is CASSRTGGDTEAFF. The CDR3 nucleotides are TGTGCCAGCAGCAGGACAGGGGGTGACACTGAAGCTTTCTTT.

This chain connects TRBV4-3 to TRBJ1-6; D unresolved. The CDR3 spans 16 residues. V shed 1 base and J shed 5 bases, with 12 bases lying between them. CDR1 and CDR2 from the germline V gene are LGHNA and YSLEER. The CDR3 protein is CASSQARRGHNSPLHF. CDR3 DNA sequence: TGCGCCAGCAGCCAAGCCAGGCGTGGACATAATTCACCCCTCCACTTT.

The rearrangement uses TRBV19 and TRBJ1-2; D is uncertain. The V gene's germline CDR1 is LNHDA and CDR2 SQIVND (reference sequence). The CDR3 runs to 16 residues. Trimming took off 8 bases at V and 7 bases at J, with 26 bases between the two ends. CDR3 nucleotide sequence: TGTGCCAGTTCGAGAGCAGAAGAACTGATAAGTAGTGGCTACACCTTC. It translates to CASSRAEELISSGYTF.

The rearrangement joins TRBV11-2 to TRBJ2-7, with 11 bases matching TRBD2. Germline trimming cut 4 bases from V and 4 bases from J; bases unmatched to any gene: 12. CDR1 and CDR2 (germline): SGHAT, FQNNGV. There are 17 residues in the CDR3. DNA for the CDR3: TGTGCCAGCAGCTCATTACAGGTAGCGGGAGGGAGGTACGAGCAGTACTTC. Its protein product is CASSSLQVAGGRYEQYF.

The chain joins TRBV9 to TRBJ1-6; 8 nucleotides match TRBD1. The germline V gene encodes CDR1 SGDLS and CDR2 YYNGEE. Unmatched junction bases numbered 8, after V lost 2 bases and J lost 10 bases. The CDR3 sequence is 15 residues long. The CDR3 region has the DNA TGTGCCAGCAGCGTCCGGACAGGGCACGGGTCACCCCTCCACTTT. Protein product: CASSVRTGHGSPLHF.

CDR3 sequence: CASRPQGQGEKLFF. The DNA of the CDR3 is TGTGCCAGTAGACCCCAGGGTCAGGGCGAAAAACTGTTTTTT. The chain employs TRBV19 and TRBJ1-4; D might be TRBD1 (5 bases). The CDR3 contains 14 residues. Germline V gives CDR1 LNHDA, CDR2 SQIVND (reference sequence). V was shortened by 6 bases and J by 8 bases, with 16 bases between the two germline ends.

Regarding this clone: This sample also contains other DNA sequences that code for the same CDR3. The gene calls are TRBV18 and TRBJ2-3; D gene ambiguous. V shed 2 bases and J shed 0 bases, with 0 bases lying between them. Germline V gives CDR1 KGHSH, CDR2 LQKENI. The length of the CDR3 is 12 residues. The CDR3 sequence is CASSPSTDTQYF. DNA of the CDR3: TGTGCCAGCTCACCAAGCACAGATACGCAGTATTTT.

The rearrangement links TRBV7-3 to TRBJ2-2; TRBD2 is a possible D gene (6 bases). The CDR3 contains 12 residues. V was shortened by 6 bases and J by 6 bases, with 8 bases between the two germline ends. The germline V gene has CDR1 SGHTA and CDR2 FQGTGA. The CDR3 protein is CASSWGAGELFF. The CDR3 nucleotides read TGTGCCAGCAGTTGGGGGGCCGGGGAGCTGTTTTTT.

The rearrangement links TRBV7-9 to TRBJ1-6; 9 bases fit TRBD1. The CDR3 has 14 residues. Germline V gene sequence: CDR1 SEHNR, CDR2 FQNEAQ (reference sequence). V shed 6 bases and J 9 bases; nucleotides not matched to a gene: 6. The CDR3 region is CASSSTGGSSPLHF. CDR3 nucleotides: TGTGCCAGCAGTTCGACAGGGGGGAGTTCACCCCTCCACTTT.

V is TRBV7-9 and J is TRBJ2-2, with no clear D. The CDR3 sequence is 13 residues long. CDR1 SEHNR and CDR2 FQNEAQ come from the germline V gene (reference sequence). Trimming cost V 3 bases and J 6 bases, with 8 bases left between them. CDR3 sequence (DNA): TGTGCCAGCAGCTTGACCCTTTCCGGGGAGCTGTTTTTT. As protein: CASSLTLSGELFF.

As to this clone: Mismatch with germline at one junction end may stem from a read error. The CDR3 loop is CASSRAGGETQYF. The CDR3 nucleotides are TGTGCCAGCAGTAGGGCAGGGGGAGAGACCCAGTACTTC. The chain carries TRBV19 and TRBJ2-5, with 7 bases matching TRBD1. CDR1 is LNHDA and CDR2 is SQIVND in the germline V gene (reference sequence). The length of the CDR3 is 13 residues. The variable domain in full, completed from reference TRBV19 and TRBJ2-5, reads DGGITQSPKYLFRKEGQNVTLSCEQNLNHDAMYWYRQDPGQGLRLIYYSQIVNDFQKGDIAEGYSVSREKKESFPLTVTSAQKNPTAFYLCASSRAGGETQYFGPGTRLLVL.

The V call is TRBV7-2, the J call TRBJ2-6, with a tentative D call TRBD1 (5 bases). The length of the CDR3 is 15 residues. Trimming took off 1 base at V and 4 bases at J, with 8 bases between the two ends. Germline V gives CDR1 SGHTA, CDR2 FQGNSA. The CDR3 here is CASSLGQSGANVLTF. CDR3 nucleotides: TGTGCCAGCAGCTTAGGACAGTCGGGGGCCAACGTCCTGACTTTC.

The J gene is TRBJ2-7, the V gene TRBV7-2, with TRBD1 as a possible D gene (5 bases). The CDR3 covers 16 residues. V was shortened by 1 base and J by 2 bases, with 15 bases between the two germline ends. Germline V gene lookup returns CDR1 SGHTA and CDR2 FQGNSA. CDR3 bases: TGTGCCAGCAGCTTAGATCGACAGTTGAGCGCCTACGAGCAGTACTTC. Translated: CASSLDRQLSAYEQYF. The entire variable domain, with the rest obtained from reference TRBV7-2 and TRBJ2-7, is as follows: GAGVSQSPSNKVTEKGKDVELRCDPISGHTALYWYRQSLGQGLEFLIYFQGNSAPDKSGLPSDRFSAERTGGSVSTLTIQRTQQEDSAVYLCASSLDRQLSAYEQYFGPGTRLTVT.

The CDR3 DNA is TGTGCCAGCAGCGTAGGATCCAGGGCCGGAGGGGCCAACGTCCTGACTTTC. Its protein is CASSVGSRAGGANVLTF. This rearrangement joins TRBV9 to TRBJ2-6; TRBD1 is a possible D gene (5 bases). Looked up from germline, CDR1 is SGDLS and CDR2 is YYNGEE. This CDR3 has 17 residues. Trimming left V 0 bases short and J 4 bases short, with 14 bases between.

This chain uses TRBV6-6 with TRBJ1-1, with 7 bases fitting TRBD1. CDR1 is MNHNY, CDR2 SVGAGI, per germline (reference sequence). V lost 5 bases, J lost 4 bases, and 10 bases stayed unmatched. The CDR3 runs 15 residues. The CDR3: CASSPQTGIFTEAFF. In DNA form, the CDR3 reads TGTGCCAGCAGTCCTCAGACAGGGATCTTCACTGAAGCTTTCTTT.